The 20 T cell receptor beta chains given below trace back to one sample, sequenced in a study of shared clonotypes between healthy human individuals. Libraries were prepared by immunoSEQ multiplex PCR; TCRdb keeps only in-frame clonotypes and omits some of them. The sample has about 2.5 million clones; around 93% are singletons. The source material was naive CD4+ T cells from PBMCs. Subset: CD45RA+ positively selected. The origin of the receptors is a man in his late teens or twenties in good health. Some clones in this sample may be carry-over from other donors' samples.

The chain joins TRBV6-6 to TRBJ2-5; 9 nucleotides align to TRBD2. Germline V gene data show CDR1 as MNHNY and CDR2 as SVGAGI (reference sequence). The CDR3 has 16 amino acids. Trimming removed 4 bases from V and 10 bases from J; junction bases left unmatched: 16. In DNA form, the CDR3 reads TGTGCCAGCAGTTCCCCCCCCGCGGGGGGGTGGAGAGACCAGTACTTC. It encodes CASSSPPAGGWRDQYF.

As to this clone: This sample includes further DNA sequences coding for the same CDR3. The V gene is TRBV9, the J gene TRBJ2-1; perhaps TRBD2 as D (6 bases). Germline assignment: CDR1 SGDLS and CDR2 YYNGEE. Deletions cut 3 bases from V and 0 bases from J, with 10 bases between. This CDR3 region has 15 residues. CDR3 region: CASSAQGGSYNEQFF. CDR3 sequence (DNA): TGTGCCAGCAGCGCCCAGGGAGGCTCCTACAATGAGCAGTTCTTC.

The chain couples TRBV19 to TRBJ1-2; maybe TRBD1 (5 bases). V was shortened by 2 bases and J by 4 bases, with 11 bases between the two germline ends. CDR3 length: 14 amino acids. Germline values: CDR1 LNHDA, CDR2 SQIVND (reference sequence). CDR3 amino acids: CASSIRQSLYGYTF. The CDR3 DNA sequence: TGTGCCAGTAGTATAAGACAGAGTCTCTATGGCTACACCTTC. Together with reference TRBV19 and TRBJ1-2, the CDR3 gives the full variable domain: DGGITQSPKYLFRKEGQNVTLSCEQNLNHDAMYWYRQDPGQGLRLIYYSQIVNDFQKGDIAEGYSVSREKKESFPLTVTSAQKNPTAFYLCASSIRQSLYGYTFGSGTRLTVV.

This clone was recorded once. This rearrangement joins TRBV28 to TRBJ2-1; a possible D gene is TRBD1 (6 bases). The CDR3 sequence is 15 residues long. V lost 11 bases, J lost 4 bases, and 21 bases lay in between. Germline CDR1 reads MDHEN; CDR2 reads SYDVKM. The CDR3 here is CAGPGDRSHYNEQFF. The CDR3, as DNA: TGTGCCGGCCCCGGCGACAGGAGCCATTACAATGAGCAGTTCTTC. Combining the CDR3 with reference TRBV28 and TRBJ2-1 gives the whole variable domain DVKVTQSSRYLVKRTGEKVFLECVQDMDHENMFWYRQDPGLGLRLIYFSYDVKMKEKGDIPEGYSVSREKKERFSLILESASTNQTSMYLCAGPGDRSHYNEQFFGPGTRLTVL.

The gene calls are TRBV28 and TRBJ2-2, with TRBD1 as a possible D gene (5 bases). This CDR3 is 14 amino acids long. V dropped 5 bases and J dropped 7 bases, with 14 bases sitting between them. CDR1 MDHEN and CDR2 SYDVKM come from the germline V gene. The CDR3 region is CASSTAGLGGELFF. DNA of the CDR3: TGTGCCAGCAGTACGGCAGGGCTAGGCGGGGAGCTGTTTTTT. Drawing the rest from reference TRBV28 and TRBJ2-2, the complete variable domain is DVKVTQSSRYLVKRTGEKVFLECVQDMDHENMFWYRQDPGLGLRLIYFSYDVKMKEKGDIPEGYSVSREKKERFSLILESASTNQTSMYLCASSTAGLGGELFFGEGSRLTVL.

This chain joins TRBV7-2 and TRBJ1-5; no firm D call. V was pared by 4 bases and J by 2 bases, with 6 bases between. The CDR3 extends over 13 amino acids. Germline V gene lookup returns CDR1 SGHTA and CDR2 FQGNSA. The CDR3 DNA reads TGTGCCAGCAGCTCGGCCGGCAATCAGCCCCAGCATTTT. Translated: CASSSAGNQPQHF.

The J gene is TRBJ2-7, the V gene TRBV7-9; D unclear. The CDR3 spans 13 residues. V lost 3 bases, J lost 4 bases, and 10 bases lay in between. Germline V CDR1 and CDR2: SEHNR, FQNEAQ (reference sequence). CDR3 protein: CASSLVLGYEQYF. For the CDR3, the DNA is TGTGCCAGCAGCTTGGTCCTGGGATACGAGCAGTACTTC. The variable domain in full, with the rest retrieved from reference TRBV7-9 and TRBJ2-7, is DTGVSQNPRHKITKRGQNVTFRCDPISEHNRLYWYRQTLGQGPEFLTYFQNEAQLEKSRLLSDRFSAERPKGSFSTLEIQRTEQGDSAMYLCASSLVLGYEQYFGPGTRLTVT.

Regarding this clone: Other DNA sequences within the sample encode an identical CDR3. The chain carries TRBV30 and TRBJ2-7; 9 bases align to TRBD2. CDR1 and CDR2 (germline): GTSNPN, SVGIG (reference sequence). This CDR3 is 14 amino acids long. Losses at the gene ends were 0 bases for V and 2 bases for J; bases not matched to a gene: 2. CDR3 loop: CAWSVGLAAYEQYF. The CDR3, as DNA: TGTGCCTGGAGTGTGGGACTAGCAGCCTACGAGCAGTACTTC.

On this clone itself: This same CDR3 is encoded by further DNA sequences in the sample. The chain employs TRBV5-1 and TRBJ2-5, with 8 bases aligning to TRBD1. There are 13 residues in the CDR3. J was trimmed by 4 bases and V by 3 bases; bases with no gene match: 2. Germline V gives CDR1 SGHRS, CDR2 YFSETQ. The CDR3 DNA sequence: TGCGCCAGCAGCTCCACAGGGGGAGAGACCCAGTACTTC. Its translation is CASSSTGGETQYF.

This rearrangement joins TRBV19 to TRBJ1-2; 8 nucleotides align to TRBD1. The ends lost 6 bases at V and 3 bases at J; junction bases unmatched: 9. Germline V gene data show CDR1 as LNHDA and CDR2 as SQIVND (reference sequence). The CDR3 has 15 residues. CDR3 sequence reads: CASSLTLGQDYGYTF. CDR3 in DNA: TGTGCCAGTAGCCTAACCTTGGGACAGGACTATGGCTACACCTTC.

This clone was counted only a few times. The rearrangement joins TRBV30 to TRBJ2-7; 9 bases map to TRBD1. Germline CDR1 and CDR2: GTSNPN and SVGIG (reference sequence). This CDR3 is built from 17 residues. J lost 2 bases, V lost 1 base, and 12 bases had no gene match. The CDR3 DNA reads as TGTGCCTGGAGTGGGGACAGGGAAAGGCGAACCACCTACGAGCAGTACTTC. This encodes CAWSGDRERRTTYEQYF.

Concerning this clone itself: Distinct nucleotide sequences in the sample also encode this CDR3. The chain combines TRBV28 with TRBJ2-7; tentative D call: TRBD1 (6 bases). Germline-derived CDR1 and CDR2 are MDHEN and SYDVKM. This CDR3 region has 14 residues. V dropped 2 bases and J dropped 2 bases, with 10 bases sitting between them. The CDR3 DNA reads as TGTGCCAGCAGTTTACCCAGGGGTCCCTACGAGCAGTACTTC. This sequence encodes CASSLPRGPYEQYF.

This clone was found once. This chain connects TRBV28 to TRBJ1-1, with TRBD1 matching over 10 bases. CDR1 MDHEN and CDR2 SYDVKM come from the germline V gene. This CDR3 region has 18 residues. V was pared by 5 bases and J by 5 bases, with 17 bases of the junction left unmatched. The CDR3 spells CASSHFPLRTGGGTEAFF. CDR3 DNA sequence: TGTGCCAGCAGTCATTTCCCCTTGAGGACAGGGGGAGGTACTGAAGCTTTCTTT.

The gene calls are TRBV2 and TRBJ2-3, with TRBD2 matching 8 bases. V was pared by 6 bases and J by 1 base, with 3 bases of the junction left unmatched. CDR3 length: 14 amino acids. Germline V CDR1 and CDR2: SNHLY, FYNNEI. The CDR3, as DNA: TGTGCCAGCAGGGTACTAGCGGGCACAGATACGCAGTATTTT. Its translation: CASRVLAGTDTQYF.

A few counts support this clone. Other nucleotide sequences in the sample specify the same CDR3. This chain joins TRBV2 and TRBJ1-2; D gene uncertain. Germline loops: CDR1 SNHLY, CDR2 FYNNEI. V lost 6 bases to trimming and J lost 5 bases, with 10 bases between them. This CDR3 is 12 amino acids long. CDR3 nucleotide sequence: TGTGCCAGCAGGTTAGGCGGGTATGGCTACACCTTC. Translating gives CASRLGGYGYTF.

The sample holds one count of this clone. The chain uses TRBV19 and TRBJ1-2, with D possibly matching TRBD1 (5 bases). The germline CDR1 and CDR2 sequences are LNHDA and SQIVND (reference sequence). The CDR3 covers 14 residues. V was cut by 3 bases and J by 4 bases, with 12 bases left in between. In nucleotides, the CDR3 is TGTGCCAGTAGTATCCGGGGCGAAGTCTATGGCTACACCTTC. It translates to CASSIRGEVYGYTF.

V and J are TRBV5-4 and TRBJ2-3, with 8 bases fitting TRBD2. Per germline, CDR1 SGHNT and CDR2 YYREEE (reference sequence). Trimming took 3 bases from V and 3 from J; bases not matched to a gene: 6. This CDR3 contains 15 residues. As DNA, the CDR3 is TGTGCCAGCAGCTCTAGCGGGCATTATACAGATACGCAGTATTTT. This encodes CASSSSGHYTDTQYF.

The CDR3 DNA reads as TGCGCCAGCAGCTTGGGGCGGGGACCCACGTGGGGGGAGCAGTACTTC. Translation gives CASSLGRGPTWGEQYF. The chain recombines TRBV5-1 with TRBJ2-7; a possible D gene is TRBD2 (6 bases). This CDR3 is 16 amino acids long. CDR1 is SGHRS, CDR2 YFSETQ, per germline. Trimming cost V 0 bases and J 7 bases, with 20 bases left between them.

DNA of the CDR3: TGTGCCAGCAGCTGGAACAGGGGGCTTGGGGAGACCCAGTACTTC. Amino acids: CASSWNRGLGETQYF. The rearrangement uses TRBV7-2 and TRBJ2-5; TRBD1 agrees at 9 bases. This CDR3 is 15 amino acids long. V lost 4 bases, J lost 5 bases, and 8 bases stayed unmatched. Germline V gives CDR1 SGHTA, CDR2 FQGNSA.

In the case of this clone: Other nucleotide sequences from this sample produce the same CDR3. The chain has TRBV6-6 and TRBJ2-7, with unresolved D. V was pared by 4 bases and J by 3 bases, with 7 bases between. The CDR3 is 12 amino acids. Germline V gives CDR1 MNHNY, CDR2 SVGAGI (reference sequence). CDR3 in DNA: TGTGCCAGCAGTTCAGACGGCTACGAGCAGTACTTC. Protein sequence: CASSSDGYEQYF.